Detailed here is one T cell receptor (beta chain). Individuals aged 18 to 89 years were recruited from 24 US areas. The sample originates from a study of blood T cell repertoires in COVID-19. The method was immunoSEQ multiplex PCR; TCRdb's version includes in-frame clones alone and lacks a portion of them. The data contain 400,000 to 500,000 clones, more than 70% of them seen just once; the ten biggest clones take up roughly 1.4%. This CDR3 contains 13 residues. The ends were cut back, 5 bases at V and 3 bases at J, with 8 bases in the middle. CDR1 and CDR2 from the germline V gene are MNHEY and SVGAGI.

The specimen sequenced was PBMCs or T cells enriched from blood (not recorded which). The chain recombines TRBV6-5 with TRBJ1-3; D possibly corresponds to TRBD1 (6 bases). This TCR came from a woman aged 18-30 years who had been exposed to COVID-19. The CDR3 bases are TGTGCCAGCAGTAGGACAGTTGGAAACACCATATATTTT. It translates to CASSRTVGNTIYF.